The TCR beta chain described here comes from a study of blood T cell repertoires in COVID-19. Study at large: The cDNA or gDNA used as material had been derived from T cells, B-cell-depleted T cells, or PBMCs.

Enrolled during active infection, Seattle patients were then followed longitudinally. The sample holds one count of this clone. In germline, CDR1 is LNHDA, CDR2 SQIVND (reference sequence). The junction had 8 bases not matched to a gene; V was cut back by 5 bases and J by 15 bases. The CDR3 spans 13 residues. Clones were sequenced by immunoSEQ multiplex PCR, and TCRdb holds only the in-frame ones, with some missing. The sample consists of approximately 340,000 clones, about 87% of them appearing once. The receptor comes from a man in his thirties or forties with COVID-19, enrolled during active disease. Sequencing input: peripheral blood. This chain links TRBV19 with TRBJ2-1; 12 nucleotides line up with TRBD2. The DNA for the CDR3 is TGTGCCAGTAGTCGACAACTAGCGGGGGGTCGGTTCTTC. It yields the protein CASSRQLAGGRFF. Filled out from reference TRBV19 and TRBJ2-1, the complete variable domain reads DGGITQSPKYLFRKEGQNVTLSCEQNLNHDAMYWYRQDPGQGLRLIYYSQIVNDFQKGDIAEGYSVSREKKESFPLTVTSAQKNPTAFYLCASSRQLAGGRFFGPGTRLTVL.